These 9 T cell receptor beta chains originate from one sample sequenced in a study of metastatic and nonmetastatic thyroid tumors. Ahead of thyroid surgery, no patient had received treatment of any kind. With MiXCR, TCRdb called clones anew from the PCR reads. The sample consists of almost 85,000 clones, approximately 12% of them appearing once. Sequencing was performed on tumor tissue. The source of these receptors is a female donor with papillary thyroid cancer or a benign thyroid nodule (not recorded which). Some clones in this sample may be carry-over from other donors' samples.

Concerning this clone itself: A much larger clonotype is one base distant, so this may be a read error. The chain couples TRBV2 to TRBJ2-5, with D tentatively TRBD1 or TRBD2 (6 bases each). From germline, CDR1 is SNHLY and CDR2 FYNNEI. This CDR3 is built from 13 residues. V gave up 6 bases and J gave up 7 bases, with 15 bases separating them. The CDR3 region is CASSERGDWTQYF. Written as DNA, the CDR3 is TGTGCCAGCAGCGAAAGGGGGGACTGGACCCAGTACTTC.

The V gene is TRBV11-1, the J gene TRBJ2-1; 7 nucleotides line up with TRBD2. J was trimmed by 6 bases and V by 3 bases; bases with no gene match: 8. CDR1 and CDR2 from the germline V gene are SGHAT and FQDESV (reference sequence). CDR3 length: 15 amino acids. The chain's CDR3 is CASSFSGITTNEQFF. The CDR3 DNA reads as TGTGCCAGCAGCTTCAGCGGGATCACCACCAATGAGCAGTTCTTC. Full variable domain (rest looked up from reference TRBV11-1 and TRBJ2-1): EAEVAQSPRYKITEKSQAVAFWCDPISGHATLYWYRQILGQGPELLVQFQDESVVDDSQLPKDRFSAERLKGVDSTLKIQPAELGDSAMYLCASSFSGITTNEQFFGPGTRLTVL.

The sample holds a few counts of this clone. The genes are TRBV20-1 and TRBJ2-1; 8 nucleotides line up with TRBD2. Germline-derived CDR1 and CDR2 are DFQATT and SNEGSKA (reference sequence). The junction had 16 bases not matched to a gene; V was cut back by 0 bases and J by 9 bases. The CDR3 loop spans 17 amino acids. In DNA, the CDR3 is TGCAGTGCTAGAGACGCCGGGCCGGGAGGGTCTAACAGTGAGCAGTTCTTC. Protein product: CSARDAGPGGSNSEQFF.

This clone was recorded at least ten times. Compared with germline, one end of the junction differs, possibly owing to a read error. This same CDR3 is encoded by further DNA sequences in the sample. The chain links TRBV28 to TRBJ2-7; 7 bases match TRBD2. Germline values: CDR1 MDHEN, CDR2 SYDVKM. This CDR3 is 14 amino acids long. This CDR3 is CASRLEGGVYEQYF. The CDR3 DNA sequence: TGCGCCAGCAGGCTAGAGGGAGGGGTCTACGAGCAGTACTTC.

Judged by abundance, this clone is medium-sized. The same CDR3 arises from other DNA sequences in this sample as well. The chain recombines TRBV12-3 or TRBV12-4 with TRBJ2-7, with 7 bases that match TRBD1. The CDR3 runs 15 residues. The ends lost 6 bases at V and 2 bases at J; junction bases unmatched: 10. CDR3 sequence: CASSLTPTGTYEQYF. The CDR3 DNA reads as TGTGCCAGCAGCCTCACCCCGACAGGGACCTACGAGCAGTACTTC.

This clone occurred many times. The chain has TRBV5-1 and TRBJ1-6; D not certain. There are 17 residues in the CDR3. V was shortened by 0 bases and J by 9 bases, with 19 bases between the two germline ends. Germline CDR1 and CDR2: SGHRS and YFSETQ. The CDR3 region is CASSLEYPPPVGSPLHF. The CDR3 nucleotides read TGCGCCAGCAGCTTGGAATATCCCCCCCCGGTGGGTTCACCCCTCCACTTT.

On this clone: This could be a read error, since a much larger clone is one nucleotide away. The V and J genes are TRBV6-1 and TRBJ2-6; D is unclear. The V gene's germline CDR1 is MNHNS and CDR2 SASEGT. CDR3 length: 14 residues. The CDR3 is CASQGFSGSNVLTF. The CDR3 region has the DNA TGTGCCAGCCAAGGGTTTTCTGGGTCCAACGTCCTGACTTTC.

About this clone itself: A much bigger clone sits one base away, suggesting this may be a read error. The chain has TRBV9 and TRBJ2-3; 11 positions agree with TRBD2. V shed 0 bases and J 2 bases; nucleotides not matched to a gene: 5. The CDR3 is 17 amino acids. CDR1 and CDR2 from the germline V gene are SGDLS and YYNGEE. The CDR3 DNA follows: TGTGCCAGCAGCGTAGGTGTAGCGGGAGGGCTCACAGATACGCAGTATTTT. Amino acid sequence: CASSVGVAGGLTDTQYF.

In its sample, this clone was seen many times. CDR3 in DNA: TGTGCCATCAGCTCCTCCGGGAACGATGAGCAGTTCTTC. Encoded protein: CAISSSGNDEQFF. The chain is built from TRBV10-3 and TRBJ2-1; possible D gene TRBD2, 5 bases. The germline CDR1 and CDR2 sequences are ENHRY and SYGVKD. The CDR3 totals 13 residues. Trimming pared 6 bases from V and 8 bases from J, leaving 14 bases between.